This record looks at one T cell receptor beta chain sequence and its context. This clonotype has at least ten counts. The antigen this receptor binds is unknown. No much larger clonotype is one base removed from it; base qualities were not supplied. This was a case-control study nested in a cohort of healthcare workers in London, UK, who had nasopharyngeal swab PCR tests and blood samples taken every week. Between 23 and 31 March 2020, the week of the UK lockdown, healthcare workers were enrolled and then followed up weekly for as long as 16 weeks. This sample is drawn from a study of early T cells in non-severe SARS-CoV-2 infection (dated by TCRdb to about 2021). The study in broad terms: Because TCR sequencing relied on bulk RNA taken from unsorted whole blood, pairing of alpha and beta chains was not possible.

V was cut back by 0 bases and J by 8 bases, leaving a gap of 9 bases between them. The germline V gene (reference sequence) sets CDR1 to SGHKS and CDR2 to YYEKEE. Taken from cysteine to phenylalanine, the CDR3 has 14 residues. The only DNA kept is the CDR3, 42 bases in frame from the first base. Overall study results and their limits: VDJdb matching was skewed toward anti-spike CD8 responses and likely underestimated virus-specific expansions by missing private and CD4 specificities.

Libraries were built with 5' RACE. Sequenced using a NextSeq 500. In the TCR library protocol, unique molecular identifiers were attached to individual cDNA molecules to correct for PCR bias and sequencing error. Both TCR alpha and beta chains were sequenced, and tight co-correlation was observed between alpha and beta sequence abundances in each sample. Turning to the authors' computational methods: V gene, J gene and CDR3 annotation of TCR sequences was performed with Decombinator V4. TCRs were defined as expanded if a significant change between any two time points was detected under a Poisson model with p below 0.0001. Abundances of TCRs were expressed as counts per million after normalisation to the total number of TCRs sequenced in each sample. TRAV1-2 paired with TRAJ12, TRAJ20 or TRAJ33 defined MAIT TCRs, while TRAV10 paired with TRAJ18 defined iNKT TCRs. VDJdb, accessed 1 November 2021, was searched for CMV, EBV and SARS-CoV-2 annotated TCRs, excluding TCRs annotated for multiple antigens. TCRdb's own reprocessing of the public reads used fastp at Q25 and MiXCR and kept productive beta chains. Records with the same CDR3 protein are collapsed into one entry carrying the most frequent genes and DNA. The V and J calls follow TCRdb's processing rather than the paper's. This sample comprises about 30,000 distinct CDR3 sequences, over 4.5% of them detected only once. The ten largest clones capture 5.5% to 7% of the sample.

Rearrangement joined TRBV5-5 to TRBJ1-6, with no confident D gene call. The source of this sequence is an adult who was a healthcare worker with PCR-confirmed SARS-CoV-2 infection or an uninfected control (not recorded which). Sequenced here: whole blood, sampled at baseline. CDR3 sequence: CASSLEGSDSPLHF. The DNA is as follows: TGTGCCAGCAGCTTGGAAGGGTCGGATTCACCCCTCCACTTT. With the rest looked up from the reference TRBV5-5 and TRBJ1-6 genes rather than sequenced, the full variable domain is DAGVTQSPTHLIKTRGQQVTLRCSPISGHKSVSWYQQVLGQGPQFIFQYYEKEERGRGNFPDRFSARQFPNYSSELNVNALLLGDSALYLCASSLEGSDSPLHFGNGTRLTVT.